The 12 T cell receptor beta chains listed next were all sequenced from one sample in a study of blood T cell repertoires in COVID-19. Libraries were prepared by immunoSEQ multiplex PCR; TCRdb keeps only in-frame clonotypes and omits some of them. The sample includes 250,000 or so clones, around 88% seen only once; the top ten take 2% to 2.5%. Sequencing used PBMCs or T cells enriched from blood (not recorded which). The origin of the receptors is a woman aged 40 to 50 with acute COVID-19.

The chain carries TRBV3-1 (or the pseudogene TRBV3-2) and TRBJ2-3; 8 nucleotides match TRBD2. The CDR3 spans 17 residues. V gave up 0 bases and J gave up 5 bases; unmatched junction bases: 10. Germline lookup yields CDR1 LGHDT and CDR2 YNNKEL (reference sequence). DNA of the CDR3: TGTGCCAGCAGCCAAGATCGGCTAGCGGGCGGGGTAGATACGCAGTATTTT. It encodes CASSQDRLAGGVDTQYF.

This clone has only one observation. V gene TRBV5-4 combines with J gene TRBJ2-3; possible D gene TRBD1, 5 bases. Looked up from germline, CDR1 is SGHNT and CDR2 is YYREEE (reference sequence). CDR3 length: 16 amino acids. The V end was cut by 0 bases, the J end by 1 base, with 12 bases between. CDR3 coding DNA: TGTGCCAGCAGCTTGGTGGGGCGAGGTGGCACAGATACGCAGTATTTT. This codes for CASSLVGRGGTDTQYF.

The chain recombines TRBV6-5 with TRBJ1-1, with D hard to call. This CDR3 spans 13 amino acids. Trimming cost V 6 bases and J 0 bases, with 8 bases left between them. CDR1 and CDR2 (germline): MNHEY, SVGAGI. CDR3 bases: TGTGCCAGCAGGCCCAGATTGAACACTGAAGCTTTCTTT. Translating it yields CASRPRLNTEAFF.

V is TRBV5-1 and J is TRBJ2-2, with 7 nucleotides matching TRBD2. The CDR3 runs to 15 residues. The V and J ends lost 0 bases and 4 bases, in that order; junction bases with no gene match: 3. CDR1 and CDR2 from the germline V gene are SGHRS and YFSETQ. CDR3 sequence reads: CASSLEAGSTGELFF. The CDR3, as DNA: TGCGCCAGCAGCTTGGAAGCGGGAAGCACCGGGGAGCTGTTTTTT. The variable domain in full, completed from reference TRBV5-1 and TRBJ2-2, reads KAGVTQTPRYLIKTRGQQVTLSCSPISGHRSVSWYQQTPGQGLQFLFEYFSETQRNKGNFPGRFSGRQFSNSRSEMNVSTLELGDSALYLCASSLEAGSTGELFFGEGSRLTVL.

The chain couples TRBV30 to TRBJ1-4, with a tentative D call TRBD1 (6 bases). The CDR3 runs 14 residues. Germline CDR1 GTSNPN, CDR2 SVGIG (reference sequence). V lost 3 bases and J 5 bases, leaving 13 bases between the germline ends. Here the CDR3 DNA reads TGTGCCTGGAGCAGGGGCGGAGGCAATGAAAAACTGTTTTTT. Translating gives CAWSRGGGNEKLFF.

The chain uses TRBV6-1 and TRBJ1-2; D unclear. Trimming cost V 0 bases and J 4 bases, with 12 bases left between them. The CDR3 runs to 15 residues. From germline, CDR1 is MNHNS and CDR2 SASEGT. The CDR3 DNA sequence: TGTGCCAGCAGTGAAGCGGCAGGTAATCCCTATGGCTACACCTTC. Protein sequence: CASSEAAGNPYGYTF.

This chain joins TRBV10-2 and TRBJ1-1; 9 bases map to TRBD1. The CDR3 runs 15 residues. The germline gives CDR1 WSHSY, CDR2 SAAADI. The ends lost 5 bases at V and 3 bases at J; junction bases unmatched: 7. The CDR3 spells CASSSNRGRDTEAFF. CDR3 nucleotides: TGCGCCAGCAGTAGTAACAGGGGGCGCGACACTGAAGCTTTCTTT.

The chain couples TRBV5-1 to TRBJ2-5; 9 bases agree with TRBD2. This CDR3 has 16 amino acids. V was pared by 4 bases and J by 4 bases, with 11 bases of the junction left unmatched. Germline values: CDR1 SGHRS, CDR2 YFSETQ. CDR3 sequence: CASSPGLARSRETQYF. CDR3 in DNA: TGCGCCAGCAGCCCGGGACTAGCACGATCCCGAGAGACCCAGTACTTC.

V is TRBV30 and J is TRBJ1-1; D is unclear. CDR1 and CDR2 (germline): GTSNPN, SVGIG (reference sequence). Trimming took 4 bases from V and 0 from J, leaving 12 bases between them. The CDR3 contains 14 residues. The CDR3 sequence: CAWMLLGVNTEAFF. Written as DNA, the CDR3 is TGTGCCTGGATGCTACTCGGGGTGAACACTGAAGCTTTCTTT.

The V call is TRBV23-1, the J call TRBJ2-5; 8 bases are shared with TRBD2. TRBV23-1 is identified as an open reading frame with a role that is uncertain. The V gene end was trimmed by 7 bases and the J gene end by 2 bases; junction bases not matched to a gene: 9. This CDR3 contains 15 residues. The CDR3 sequence is CASIPPTSGQETQYF. The CDR3 nucleotides are TGCGCCAGCATCCCCCCCACTAGCGGTCAAGAGACCCAGTACTTC.

V is TRBV4-1 and J is TRBJ2-1, with 7 nucleotides matching TRBD1. Trimming took 3 bases from V and 7 from J; bases not matched to a gene: 9. The CDR3 runs to 15 residues. The V gene's germline CDR1 is MGHRA and CDR2 YSYEKL. This CDR3 is CASSHTGELDNEQFF. The CDR3 DNA reads TGCGCCAGCAGCCACACAGGGGAGTTGGATAATGAGCAGTTCTTC.

The J gene is TRBJ1-4, the V gene TRBV7-8, with TRBD1 identical over 8 bases. There are 15 residues in the CDR3. Germline CDR1 and CDR2: SGHVS and FQNEAQ. The V segment lost 0 bases and the J segment 8 bases; nucleotides outside the gene matches: 5. This chain's CDR3 is CASSLAPGTGEKLFF. The CDR3, as DNA: TGTGCCAGCAGCTTAGCGCCCGGGACAGGCGAAAAACTGTTTTTT.